These T cell receptor beta chains were read from a single sample in a study of PD-1 blockade in classical Hodgkin lymphoma. TCRdb keeps only in-frame clones here, not all; method: immunoSEQ multiplex PCR. This table holds thousands of clones, 86% found once. This material consisted of peripheral blood mononuclear cells (PBMCs), taken before the fourth cycle of nivolumab. The receptors here all came from a human donor with classical Hodgkin lymphoma. CDR3s leave out the opening cysteine and the closing phenylalanine or tryptophan. Each record gives: J gene, CDR3 length, V gene, CDR3 protein.

TRBJ2-3 13 TRBV18 ASSPLDRVSDTQY
TRBJ1-4 12 TRBV27 ASSLGLIQEKLF
TRBJ1-5 14 TRBV16 ASSQSRGKGDQPQH
TRBJ1-3 12 TRBV5-6 ASSLRWTGNTIY
TRBJ1-5 12 TRBV19 ASSIDSTVKPQH
TRBJ2-1 12 TRBV19 ASSMRRESNEQF
TRBJ1-5 13 TRBV6-1 ASSGVSSGNQPQH
TRBJ1-3 15 TRBV6-1 ASSEFFVGGAGNTIY
TRBJ2-1 14 TRBV5-1 ASTTQQGGSGNEQF
TRBJ1-5 12 TRBV5-6 ASSFRPGSQPQH
TRBJ1-2 12 TRBV11-3 ASRPQLANYGYT
TRBJ1-2 9 TRBV20-1 SASGARGYT
TRBJ2-1 12 TRBV9 ASSVGDSVNEQF
TRBJ1-2 12 TRBV5-1 ASSLAIGDYGYT
TRBJ1-1 14 TRBV4-2 ASSLDRGALGTEAF
TRBJ1-6 12 TRBV18 ASSPASYNSPLH
TRBJ2-1 10 TRBV30 AWSVAGTDEF
TRBJ1-4 11 TRBV2 ASSRDHNEKLF
TRBJ2-1 13 TRBV11-2 ASSTSGGANVNQF
TRBJ1-5 13 TRBV18 ASSPPGQLNQPQH
TRBJ2-5 12 TRBV2 ASSERGLQETQY
TRBJ2-5 11 TRBV18 ASSPKAPQGGY
TRBJ1-6 12 TRBV5-1 ASSPGTANSPLH
TRBJ2-2 13 TRBV18 ASSPPRGETGELF
TRBJ1-1 13 TRBV6-4 ASSPGTGGRAEAF
TRBJ2-1 14 TRBV29-1 SVVGVAGGPYNEQF
TRBJ2-5 13 TRBV5-1 ASSPLAGGPPTQY
TRBJ2-5 11 TRBV5-6 ASSWGGRETQY
TRBJ2-1 13 TRBV10-1 ASSETSGLYNEQF
TRBJ2-3 12 TRBV11-2 ASSSHPGTDTQY
TRBJ1-6 9 TRBV12-5 ASGLKTPLH
TRBJ2-6 10 TRBV5-1 ATGFGANVLT
TRBJ1-2 10 TRBV6-1 ASSKGEGGYT
TRBJ1-4 12 TRBV4-1 ASSQTGGEEKLF
TRBJ2-2 12 TRBV27 ASAYRSFTGELF
TRBJ1-2 12 TRBV5-1 ASSLTDGIYGYT
TRBJ2-1 14 TRBV18 ASSPRLAGVGQEQF
TRBJ2-1 11 TRBV11-2 ASSLDRVREEF
TRBJ1-2 13 TRBV2 ASSGGAGGTYGYT
TRBJ1-1 15 TRBV5-1 ASSSRRTGLMNTEAF
TRBJ2-5 13 TRBV2 ASRPRRKAGETQY
TRBJ1-1 14 TRBV19 ASSPYYQGVNTEAF
TRBJ2-6 13 TRBV2 ASSDSVSGANVLT
TRBJ1-2 12 TRBV11-2 ASSFLSDNYGYT